This TCR beta chain was documented in a study of T cell changes during pregnancy in multiple sclerosis. Germline V gene data show CDR1 as SEHNR and CDR2 as FQNEAQ (reference sequence). Trimming cost V 2 bases and J 5 bases, with 15 bases left between them. This CDR3 has 15 amino acids. TCRdb's table, derived via immunoSEQ multiplex PCR, lists solely in-frame clones and lacks some. The data show fewer than 80,000 clones, about 89% seen once. The rearrangement uses TRBV7-9 and TRBJ2-5, with a possible D match to TRBD1 (6 bases). The receptor was isolated from a female donor in good health, enrolled as a control in a pregnancy study. The material was peripheral blood, obtained in the first trimester of pregnancy. The CDR3, as DNA: TGTGCCAGCAGCTTAAGCCAGGGGATAAAGGAGACCCAGTACTTC. It is translated as CASSLSQGIKETQYF. Drawing the rest from reference TRBV7-9 and TRBJ2-5, the complete variable domain is DTGVSQNPRHKITKRGQNVTFRCDPISEHNRLYWYRQTLGQGPEFLTYFQNEAQLEKSRLLSDRFSAERPKGSFSTLEIQRTEQGDSAMYLCASSLSQGIKETQYFGPGTRLLVL.